This T cell receptor beta chain was profiled in a study of T cell responses to AZD1222 COVID-19 vaccine. Produced via immunoSEQ multiplex PCR; TCRdb's table is partial and in-frame only. The table has approximately 150,000 clones, 80% to 95% seen once; the top ten hold 3% to 3.5%. Germline CDR1 and CDR2: LNHDA and SQIVND (reference sequence). V was pared by 7 bases and J by 0 bases, with 7 bases of the junction left unmatched. This CDR3 region has 17 residues. Analysis merged second doses at about 4 or about 12 weeks. The receptor comes from an adult who received the AZD1222 COVID-19 vaccine. The material sequenced was peripheral blood, taken 28 days after the second AZD1222 dose. The V and J genes are TRBV19 and TRBJ1-5; 12 nucleotides agree with TRBD1. DNA for the CDR3: TGTGCCAGTACCGGGACAGGGGGCCCCTATAGCAATCAGCCCCAGCATTTT. Encoded protein: CASTGTGGPYSNQPQHF.